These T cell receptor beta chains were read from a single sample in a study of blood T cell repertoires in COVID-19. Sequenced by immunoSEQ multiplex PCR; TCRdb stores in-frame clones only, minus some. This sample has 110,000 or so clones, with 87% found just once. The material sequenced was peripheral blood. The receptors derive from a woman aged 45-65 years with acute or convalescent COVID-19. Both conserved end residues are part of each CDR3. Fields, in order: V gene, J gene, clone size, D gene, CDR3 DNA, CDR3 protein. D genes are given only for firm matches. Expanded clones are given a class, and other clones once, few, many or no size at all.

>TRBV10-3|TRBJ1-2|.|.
TGTGCCCATGGGGCGGGGTTGGACTATGGCTACACCTTC
CAHGAGLDYGYTF
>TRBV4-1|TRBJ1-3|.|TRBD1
TGCGCCAGCAGCCAGCGGGCAGGGGGCACTGGAAACACCATATATTTT
CASSQRAGGTGNTIYF
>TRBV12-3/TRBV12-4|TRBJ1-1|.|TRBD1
TGTGCCAGCAGTTTACCCCAGGGGGCTGAGGCTTTCTTT
CASSLPQGAEAFF
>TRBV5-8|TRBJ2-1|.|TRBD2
TGTGCCAGCAGCTTTGCTAGCGGGAGTTTATCCTACAATGAGCAGTTCTTC
CASSFASGSLSYNEQFF
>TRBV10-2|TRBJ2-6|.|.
TGCGCCAGCAGTCCAGATTCTGGGGCCAACGTCCTGACTTTC
CASSPDSGANVLTF
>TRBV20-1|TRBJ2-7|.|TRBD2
TGCAGTGCTAGTCCAGCGGGAGGGAGCTACGAGCAGTACTTC
CSASPAGGSYEQYF
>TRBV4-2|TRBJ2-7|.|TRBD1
TGTGCCAGCAGCCAAACACACCGGACAGGGGGCGGGGAGCAGTACTTC
CASSQTHRTGGGEQYF
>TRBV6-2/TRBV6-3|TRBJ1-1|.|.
TGTGCCAGCAGCCCCTATGTGGACACTGAAGCTTTCTTT
CASSPYVDTEAFF
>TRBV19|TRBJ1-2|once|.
TGTGCCAGTAGTCAACAGACTAATAACTATGGCTACACCTTC
CASSQQTNNYGYTF
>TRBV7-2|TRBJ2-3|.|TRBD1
TGTGCCAGCAGCCAAAGAGCAGGGGGCTCTTTGGATACGCAGTATTTT
CASSQRAGGSLDTQYF
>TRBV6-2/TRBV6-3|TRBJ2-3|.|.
TGTGCCAGCACCCCACGGGGGTGGGGGGGCCGCGGAGATACGCAGTATTTT
CASTPRGWGGRGDTQYF
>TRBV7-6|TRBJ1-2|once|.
TGTGCCAGCAGCCCGAACGGGGGGCATGGCTACACCTTC
CASSPNGGHGYTF
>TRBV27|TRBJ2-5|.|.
TGTGCCAGCAGTTCATCTCCAGGCTGGGAGACCCAGTACTTC
CASSSSPGWETQYF
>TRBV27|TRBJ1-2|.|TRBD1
TGTGCCAGCAGTCCACCCGGGACAGTCTATGGCTACACCTTC
CASSPPGTVYGYTF
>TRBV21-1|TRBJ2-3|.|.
TGTGCCTCGCGCCAGCGGGTCCAGGGAGATACGCAGTATTTT
CASRQRVQGDTQYF
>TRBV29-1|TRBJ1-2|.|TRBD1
TGCAGCGCTACGGGGACAGGGGCGATAGGCTACACCTTC
CSATGTGAIGYTF
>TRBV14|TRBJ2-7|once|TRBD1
TGTGCCAGCAGCCAATGGGGGACAGGGAGGTTTGTGTACGAGCAGTACTTC
CASSQWGTGRFVYEQYF
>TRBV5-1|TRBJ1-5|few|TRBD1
TGCGCCAGCAGCTGGGGGGACAGGGGAGATCAGCCCCAGCATTTT
CASSWGDRGDQPQHF
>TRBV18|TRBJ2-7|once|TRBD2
TGTGCCAGCTCACCACCGGGACTAGGTTCGTACGAGCAGTACTTC
CASSPPGLGSYEQYF
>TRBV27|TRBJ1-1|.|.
TGTGCCAGCAGTTCATATGGGCCCACTGAAGCTTTCTTT
CASSSYGPTEAFF
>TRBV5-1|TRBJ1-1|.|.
TGCGCCAGCAGCAGGGACACCCCGAACACTGAAGCTTTCTTT
CASSRDTPNTEAFF
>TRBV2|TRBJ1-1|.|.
TGTGCCAGCAGTAACATTCGAGGAGGGACTGAAGCTTTCTTT
CASSNIRGGTEAFF
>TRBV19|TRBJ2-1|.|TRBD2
TGTGCCAGTAATCGTTCCCCTAGCGGGGGGGATGAGCAGTTCTTC
CASNRSPSGGDEQFF
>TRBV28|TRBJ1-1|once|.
TGTGCCAGCAGTGTCAGGGGCACTGAAGCTTTCTTT
CASSVRGTEAFF
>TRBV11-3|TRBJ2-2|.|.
TGTGCCAGCAGCTTACTAGGGGCCGGGGAGCTGTTTTTT
CASSLLGAGELFF
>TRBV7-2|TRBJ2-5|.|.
TGTGCCAGCAGCTTCACCTCGGTCCGTCAAGAGACCCAGTACTTC
CASSFTSVRQETQYF
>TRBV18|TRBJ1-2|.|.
TGTGCCAGCTCACCCACGGAGTTCTTCGGGGGGGACTACACCTTC
CASSPTEFFGGDYTF